The source of this T cell receptor (beta chain) is a study of T cells in Graves' hyperthyroidism and ophthalmopathy (dated 2019 in TCRdb). Some background on the complete study: Peripheral blood samples were taken at the time of initial diagnosis, prior to any treatment. Prospective prediction of ophthalmopathy was tested in an independent validation cohort of fewer than 20 hyperthyroidism patients and around 16 patients who later progressed to ophthalmopathy. The paper describes TCR Vbeta CDR3 sequencing of more than 120 peripheral blood samples, made up of fewer than 50 ophthalmopathy patients, 70 to 75 hyperthyroidism patients and 17 progressor patients. The study also compared thyroid tissue and blood T-cell repertoires from roughly 6 Graves' hyperthyroidism patients. A discovery cohort of fewer than 110 patients, about 44 with Graves' ophthalmopathy and fewer than 65 with stable Graves' hyperthyroidism, was used to find distinguishing TCR V-J signatures. For training and testing, the 100 or so patients in the discovery cohort were randomly divided in a 7:3 ratio. After blood sampling, hyperthyroidism patients were treated with methimazole at a starting dose of 30 mg daily, and ophthalmopathy patients were treated with high-dose intravenous methylprednisolone. Beyond this particular receptor, the publication reports: In validation, the model predicted progression to ophthalmopathy a median of roughly 6.5 months before onset, with roughly 71% sensitivity and 72.22% specificity. Sample size was not statistically predetermined, and blinding of investigators to group allocation was not performed. A model built on a 13 V-J signature distinguished ophthalmopathy from stable hyperthyroidism, reaching 87.88% sensitivity and under 84% specificity in cross-validation and 80%/75% in testing. Blood samples also contained most of the expanded thyroid clonotypes (frequency above 0.001), which suggests that blood repertoires may reflect thyroid immune responses.

A remark on this clonotype: Its antigen is not yet known. Within one base of it there is no much larger clone, and no base qualities were kept.

TCR beta CDR3 regions were amplified from RNA transcripts. For the first round of RT-PCR on the TCR CDR3, the HTBI primer set was used together with the Qiagen OneStep RT-PCR kit. Libraries were constructed in a second round of multiplex PCR, after which size selection and purification were performed. Paired-end sequencing of the libraries was performed with 100 bp reads on an Illumina HiSeq2000. In the original analysis: SOAPnuke was used to process the raw data, with reads discarded if the reads contained adapters or uncalled bases, had a mean Phred below 15, or lacked an exact constant-primer or identifier match. High-quality paired reads were merged using COPE v1.2.5, and each unique nucleotide sequence was defined as a clonotype. Clonotypes were aligned to IMGT TRBV, TRBD and TRBJ reference segments using MiTCR v1.1. The analysis was restricted to V-J combinations with a frequency above 0.0001, which together covered 99% to 99.2% of the repertoires. A TCS score was defined as the ratio of F50 (clonal expansion) to E x V (chaos), with BLOSUM62-based TCRdist applied between CDR3 peptides within each V-J. Welch's t-statistics and random forest reduced roughly 540 V-J features to some 14, which were used in a naive Bayes classifier (R e1071). TCRdb reran the public reads through fastp at Q25 and MiXCR, keeping productive beta chains. Merged by CDR3 protein, the rows form single entries marked with the most common genes and DNA. The V and J calls follow TCRdb's processing rather than the paper's. In all, the sample holds about 600,000 distinct CDR3 sequences, and roughly 16% of those were seen once. The top ten clonotypes cover more than 3% of the sample.

Ophthalmopathy patients had moderately to severely active disease, Clinical Activity Score of at least 3, NOSPECS grade of at least 4, and duration under 3 months. Exclusion was applied to patients with uncontrolled infections, other autoimmune diseases, pregnancy or lactation. Diagnoses relied on clinical symptoms, serum thyroxine and TRAb, thyroid ultrasound and orbital computed tomography. Ficoll-Paque density gradient centrifugation was used to isolate PBMCs from around 9.1 ml of fresh peripheral blood. Total RNA was extracted with Trizol reagent, and quality was checked on an Agilent 2100 Bioanalyzer. Relative to germline, V is missing 7 bases and J is missing 8 bases, with 14 bases of the junction outside any gene match. For CDR1 and CDR2, the germline V gene (reference sequence) lists LNHDA and SQIVND. From the cysteine up to the phenylalanine, the CDR3 has a length of 15 residues. CDR3 DNA is the only sequence kept; it has 45 bases, read in frame from the first base.

The source material was blood. The source of this sequence is a woman aged 35 to 49 with Graves' ophthalmopathy. The sequence joins TRBV19 to TRBJ2-1, with 7 middle bases fitting TRBD2. The nucleotide sequence is TGTGCCAGTACTCCCGGGTTGGGAGGGAGTGATGAGCAGTTCTTC. Translated, this gives CASTPGLGGSDEQFF.